The 9 T cell receptor beta chains presented below share a single source sample, sequenced in a study of T and B cells in COVID-19 patients. TRB was amplified from around 230-520 ng of blood genomic DNA. BIOMED2 TRB-A/B primer pools were used in multiplex TRB PCR. TCRdb reprocessed the multiplex PCR reads via MiXCR and lists one record per CDR3 protein. The sample yields 13,000 to 15,000 distinct CDR3 sequences, 28% seen once. Sequencing input: blood. The receptors stem from a human donor who had recovered from COVID-19.

By sample fraction, this clonotype is medium-sized. The gene calls are TRBV6-1 and TRBJ2-5, with 8 bases aligning to TRBD1. Per germline, CDR1 MNHNS and CDR2 SASEGT. Trimming at V came to 2 bases and at J to 2 bases, leaving 1 base not matched to a gene. This CDR3 has 14 residues. CDR3 nucleotide sequence: TGTGCCAGCAGTGAATACAGGGGGCAAGAGACCCAGTACTTC. Amino acids: CASSEYRGQETQYF.

This clonotype qualifies as medium-sized. CDR3 nucleotide sequence: TGTGCCAGCAGTAACCGGAGGACAGGGAGCTCCTACAATGAGCAGTTCTTC. Residues: CASSNRRTGSSYNEQFF. The rearrangement links TRBV6-5 to TRBJ2-1, with 8 bases lining up with TRBD1. CDR3 length: 17 residues. Germline V gene sequence: CDR1 MNHEY, CDR2 SVGAGI. V lost 5 bases to trimming and J lost 0 bases; unmatched junction nucleotides: 9.

The chain couples TRBV7-6 to TRBJ2-3; D is unclear. This CDR3 has 12 amino acids. Trimming took 4 bases from V and 2 from J, leaving 4 bases between them. CDR1 SGHVS and CDR2 FNYEAQ come from the germline V gene. The CDR3 coding sequence is TGTGCCAGCAGCTCCCTCACAGATACGCAGTATTTT. Protein sequence: CASSSLTDTQYF.

This clonotype was observed many times. The junction and the germline gene differ at one end; a read error may be behind it. The chain joins TRBV6-5 to TRBJ1-2, with TRBD1 matching 7 bases. The CDR3 is 14 residues long. CDR1 and CDR2 from the germline V gene are MNHEY and SVGAGI. The DNA of the CDR3 is TGTGCCAGCACTTACCAGGGGGGTAACTATGGCTACACCTTC. Protein product: CASTYQGGNYGYTF.

The rearrangement uses TRBV20-1 and TRBJ2-3; TRBD1 might be the D (5 bases). This CDR3 contains 15 residues. V was cut by 6 bases and J by 2 bases, with 18 bases left in between. Germline V lookup: CDR1 DFQATT, CDR2 SNEGSKA (reference sequence). The CDR3 DNA reads TGCAGTGCCCCTCCAGGTGACAGCCTCACAGATACGCAGTATTTT. This encodes CSAPPGDSLTDTQYF.

V gene TRBV27 combines with J gene TRBJ2-1; 10 nucleotides agree with TRBD2. The germline CDR1 and CDR2 sequences are MNHEY and SMNVEV (reference sequence). This CDR3 spans 17 amino acids. V shed 5 bases, J shed 3 bases, and the junction held 10 bases outside the gene matches. CDR3 DNA sequence: TGTGCCAGCAGTCCCCCTCCCCGACTAGCGGGCTACAATGAGCAGTTCTTC. Amino acid sequence: CASSPPPRLAGYNEQFF.

V gene TRBV7-2 combines with J gene TRBJ2-1; 7 bases match TRBD2. J lost 5 bases, V lost 0 bases, and 7 bases had no gene match. Germline V lookup: CDR1 SGHTA, CDR2 FQGNSA. This CDR3 region has 16 residues. The CDR3 here is CASSLARGNVDNEQFF. CDR3 DNA: TGTGCCAGCAGCTTAGCGCGGGGGAACGTCGACAATGAGCAGTTCTTC.

The chain combines TRBV27 with TRBJ1-2, with 9 bases lining up with TRBD1. The CDR3 has 14 amino acids. Germline CDR1 and CDR2: MNHEY and SMNVEV (reference sequence). After removal of 5 bases from V and 8 bases from J, the junction contained 9 bases not matched to a gene. DNA for the CDR3: TGTGCCAGCAGTGAATTCGGACAGGGGCAAGGCTACACCTTC. This sequence encodes CASSEFGQGQGYTF.

The chain uses TRBV6-5 and TRBJ1-5, with TRBD1 matching over 7 bases. The CDR3 runs to 14 residues. Losses at the gene ends were 8 bases for V and 4 bases for J; bases not matched to a gene: 8. Germline assignment: CDR1 MNHEY and CDR2 SVGAGI. The CDR3 sequence: CASYRQGLNQPQHF. The CDR3 DNA follows: TGTGCCAGCTACCGACAGGGACTAAATCAGCCCCAGCATTTT.